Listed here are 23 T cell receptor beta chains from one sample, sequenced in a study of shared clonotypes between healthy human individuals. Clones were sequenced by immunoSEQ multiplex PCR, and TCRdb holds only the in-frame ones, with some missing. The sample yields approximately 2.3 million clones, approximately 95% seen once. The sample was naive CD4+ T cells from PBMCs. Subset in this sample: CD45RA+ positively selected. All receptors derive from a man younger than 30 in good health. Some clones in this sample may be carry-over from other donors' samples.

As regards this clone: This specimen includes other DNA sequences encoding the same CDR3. The chain's CDR3 is CASSPRETQYF. The CDR3, as DNA: TGTGCCAGCAGCCCCAGGGAGACCCAGTACTTC. The J gene is TRBJ2-5, the V gene TRBV2, with unresolved D. The CDR3 totals 11 residues. Germline-derived CDR1 and CDR2 are SNHLY and FYNNEI. V was trimmed by 6 bases and J by 5 bases, leaving 7 bases between them.

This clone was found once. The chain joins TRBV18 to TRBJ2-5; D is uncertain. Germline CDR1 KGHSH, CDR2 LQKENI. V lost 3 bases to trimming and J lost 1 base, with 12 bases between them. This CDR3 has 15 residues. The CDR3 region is CASSPLVGTQETQYF. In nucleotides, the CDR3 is TGTGCCAGCTCACCCCTAGTGGGAACCCAAGAGACCCAGTACTTC.

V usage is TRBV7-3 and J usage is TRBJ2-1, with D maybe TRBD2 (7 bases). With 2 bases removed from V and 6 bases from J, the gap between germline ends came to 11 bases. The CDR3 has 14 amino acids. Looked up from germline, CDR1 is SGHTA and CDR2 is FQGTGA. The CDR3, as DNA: TGTGCCAGCAGCTTACGGGGGGCTAGCAATGAGCAGTTCTTC. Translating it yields CASSLRGASNEQFF.

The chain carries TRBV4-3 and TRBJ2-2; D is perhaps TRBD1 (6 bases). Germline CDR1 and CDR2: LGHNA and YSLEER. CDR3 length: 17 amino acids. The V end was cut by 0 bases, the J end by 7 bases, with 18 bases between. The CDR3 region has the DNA TGCGCCAGCAGCCAAGAGGTCGCGACAGGAGCGAGCGGGGAGCTGTTTTTT. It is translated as CASSQEVATGASGELFF.

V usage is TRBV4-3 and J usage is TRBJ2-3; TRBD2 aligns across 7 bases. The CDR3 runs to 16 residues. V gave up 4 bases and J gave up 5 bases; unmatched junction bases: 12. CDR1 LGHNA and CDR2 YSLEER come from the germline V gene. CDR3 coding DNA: TGCGCCAGCAGCCCGAGCCCGGGGGGATTGGAAGATACGCAGTATTTT. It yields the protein CASSPSPGGLEDTQYF.

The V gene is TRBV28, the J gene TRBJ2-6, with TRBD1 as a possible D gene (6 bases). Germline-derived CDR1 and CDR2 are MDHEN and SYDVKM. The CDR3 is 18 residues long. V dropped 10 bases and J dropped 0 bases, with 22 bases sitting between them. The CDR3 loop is CANVPAQGTSSGANVLTF. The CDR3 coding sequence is TGTGCCAACGTACCCGCCCAGGGGACCAGCTCTGGGGCCAACGTCCTGACTTTC.

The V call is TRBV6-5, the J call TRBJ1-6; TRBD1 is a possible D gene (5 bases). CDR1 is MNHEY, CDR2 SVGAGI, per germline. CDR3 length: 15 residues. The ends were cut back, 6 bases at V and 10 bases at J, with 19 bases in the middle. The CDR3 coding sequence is TGTGCCAGCAGCCCCTCAAGGGGAGAGAGATCACCCCTCCACTTT. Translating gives CASSPSRGERSPLHF.

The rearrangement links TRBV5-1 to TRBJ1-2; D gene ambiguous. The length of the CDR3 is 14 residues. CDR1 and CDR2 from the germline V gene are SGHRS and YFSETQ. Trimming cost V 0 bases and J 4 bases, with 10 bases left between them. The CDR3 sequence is CASSLERGPYGYTF. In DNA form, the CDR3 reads TGCGCCAGCAGCTTGGAGAGAGGGCCCTATGGCTACACCTTC.

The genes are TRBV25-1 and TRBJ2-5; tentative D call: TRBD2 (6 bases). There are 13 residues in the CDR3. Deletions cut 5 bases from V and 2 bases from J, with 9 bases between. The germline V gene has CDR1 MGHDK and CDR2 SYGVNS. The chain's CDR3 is CASSSREQETQYF. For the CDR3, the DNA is TGTGCCAGCAGTTCTCGGGAGCAAGAGACCCAGTACTTC.

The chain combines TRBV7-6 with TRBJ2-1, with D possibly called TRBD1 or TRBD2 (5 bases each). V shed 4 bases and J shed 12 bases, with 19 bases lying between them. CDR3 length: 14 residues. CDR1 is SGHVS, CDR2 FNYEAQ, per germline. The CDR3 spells CASSSKSAGTWQFF. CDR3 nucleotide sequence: TGTGCCAGCAGCTCCAAATCAGCCGGGACCTGGCAGTTCTTC.

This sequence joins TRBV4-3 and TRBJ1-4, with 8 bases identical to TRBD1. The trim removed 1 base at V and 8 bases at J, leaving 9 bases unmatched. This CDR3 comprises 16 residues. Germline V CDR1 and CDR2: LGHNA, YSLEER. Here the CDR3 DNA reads TGCGCCAGCAGCCAAGGACGATGGACAGGGCAGGAAAAACTGTTTTTT. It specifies CASSQGRWTGQEKLFF.

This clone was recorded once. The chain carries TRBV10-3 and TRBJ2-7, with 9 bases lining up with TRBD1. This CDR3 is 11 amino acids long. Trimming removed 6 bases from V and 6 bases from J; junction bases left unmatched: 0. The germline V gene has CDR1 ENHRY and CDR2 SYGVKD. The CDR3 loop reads CAIRGQGEQYF. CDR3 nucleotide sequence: TGTGCCATCAGGGGACAGGGCGAGCAGTACTTC.

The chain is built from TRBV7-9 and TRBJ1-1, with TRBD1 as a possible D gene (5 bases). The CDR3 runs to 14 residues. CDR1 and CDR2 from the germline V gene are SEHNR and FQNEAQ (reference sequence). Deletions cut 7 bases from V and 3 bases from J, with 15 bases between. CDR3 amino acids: CASKVGAGDTEAFF. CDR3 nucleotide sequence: TGTGCCAGCAAAGTAGGGGCGGGGGACACTGAAGCTTTCTTT.

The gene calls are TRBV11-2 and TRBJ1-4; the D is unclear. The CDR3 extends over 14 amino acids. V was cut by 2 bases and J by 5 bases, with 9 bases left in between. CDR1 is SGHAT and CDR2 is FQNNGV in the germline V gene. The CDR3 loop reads CASSLNGRNEKLFF. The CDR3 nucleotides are TGTGCCAGCAGCTTAAATGGGCGGAATGAAAAACTGTTTTTT.

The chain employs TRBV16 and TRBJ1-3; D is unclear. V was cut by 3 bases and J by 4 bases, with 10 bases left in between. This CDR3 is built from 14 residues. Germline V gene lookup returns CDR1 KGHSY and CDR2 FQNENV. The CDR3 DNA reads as TGTGCCAGCAGCCAGACCTCGCGCGGAAACACCATATATTTT. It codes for CASSQTSRGNTIYF.

This CDR3 is CASSRFANKRSYNEQFF. The CDR3 DNA reads as TGTGCCAGCAGCCGCTTTGCGAACAAGCGGTCTTACAATGAGCAGTTCTTC. The gene calls are TRBV7-3 and TRBJ2-1; the D gene is possibly TRBD2 (5 bases). The CDR3 loop spans 17 amino acids. The V and J ends lost 5 bases and 4 bases respectively, with 21 bases between them. CDR1 and CDR2 (germline): SGHTA, FQGTGA.

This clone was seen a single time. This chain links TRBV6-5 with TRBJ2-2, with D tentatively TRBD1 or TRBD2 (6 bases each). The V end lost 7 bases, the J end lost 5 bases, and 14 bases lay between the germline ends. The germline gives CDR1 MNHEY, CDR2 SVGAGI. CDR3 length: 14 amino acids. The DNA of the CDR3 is TGTGCCAGCAACAAACGGGGGCTAACCGGGGAGCTGTTTTTT. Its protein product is CASNKRGLTGELFF.

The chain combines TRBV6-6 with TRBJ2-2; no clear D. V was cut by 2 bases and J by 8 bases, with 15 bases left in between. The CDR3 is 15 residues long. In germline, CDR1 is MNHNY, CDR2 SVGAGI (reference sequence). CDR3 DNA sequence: TGTGCCAGCAGTTACGGGTTGACCTCCTTAGGGGAGCTGTTTTTT. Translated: CASSYGLTSLGELFF.

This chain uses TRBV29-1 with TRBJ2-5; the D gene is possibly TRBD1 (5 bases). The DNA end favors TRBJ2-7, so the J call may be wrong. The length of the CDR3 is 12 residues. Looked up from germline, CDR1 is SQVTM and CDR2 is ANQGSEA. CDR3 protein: CSVYQGSYEQYF. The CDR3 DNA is TGCAGCGTCTATCAGGGTTCCTACGAGCAGTACTTC.

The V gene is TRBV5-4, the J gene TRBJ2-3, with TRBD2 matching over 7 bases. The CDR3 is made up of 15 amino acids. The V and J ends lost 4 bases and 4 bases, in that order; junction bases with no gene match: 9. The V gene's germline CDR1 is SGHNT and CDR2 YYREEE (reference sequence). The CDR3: CASSPGSAGADTQYF. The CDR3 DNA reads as TGTGCCAGCAGCCCCGGGTCTGCGGGGGCAGATACGCAGTATTTT.

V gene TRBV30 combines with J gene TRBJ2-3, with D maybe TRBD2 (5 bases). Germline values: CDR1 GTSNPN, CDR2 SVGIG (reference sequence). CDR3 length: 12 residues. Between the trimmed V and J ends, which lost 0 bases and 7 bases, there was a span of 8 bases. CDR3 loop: CAWSVRGYTQYF. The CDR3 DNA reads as TGTGCCTGGAGTGTACGCGGGTATACGCAGTATTTT.

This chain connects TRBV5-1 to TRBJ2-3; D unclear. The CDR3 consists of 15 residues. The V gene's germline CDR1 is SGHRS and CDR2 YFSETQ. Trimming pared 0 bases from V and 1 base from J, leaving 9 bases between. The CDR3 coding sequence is TGCGCCAGCAGCTTGGTTCCCAGCGGCACAGATACGCAGTATTTT. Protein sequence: CASSLVPSGTDTQYF.

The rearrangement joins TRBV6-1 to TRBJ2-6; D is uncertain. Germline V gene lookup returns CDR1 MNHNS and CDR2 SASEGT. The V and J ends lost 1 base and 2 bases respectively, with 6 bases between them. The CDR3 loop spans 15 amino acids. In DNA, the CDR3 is TGTGCCAGCAGTGAAGGGGAAACTGGGGCCAACGTCCTGACTTTC. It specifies CASSEGETGANVLTF.